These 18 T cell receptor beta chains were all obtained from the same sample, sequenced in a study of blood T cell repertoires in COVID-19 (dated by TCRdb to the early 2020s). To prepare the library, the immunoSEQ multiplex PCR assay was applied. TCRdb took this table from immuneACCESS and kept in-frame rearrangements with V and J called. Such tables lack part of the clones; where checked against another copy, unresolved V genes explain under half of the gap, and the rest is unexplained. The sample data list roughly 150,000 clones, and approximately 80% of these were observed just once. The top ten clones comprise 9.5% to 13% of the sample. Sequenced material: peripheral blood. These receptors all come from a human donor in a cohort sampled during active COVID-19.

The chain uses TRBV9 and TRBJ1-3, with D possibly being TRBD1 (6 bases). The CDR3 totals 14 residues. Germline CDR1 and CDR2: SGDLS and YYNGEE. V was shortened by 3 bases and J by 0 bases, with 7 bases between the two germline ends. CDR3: CASSGTDSGNTIYF. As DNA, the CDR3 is TGTGCCAGCAGCGGGACAGACTCTGGAAACACCATATATTTT.

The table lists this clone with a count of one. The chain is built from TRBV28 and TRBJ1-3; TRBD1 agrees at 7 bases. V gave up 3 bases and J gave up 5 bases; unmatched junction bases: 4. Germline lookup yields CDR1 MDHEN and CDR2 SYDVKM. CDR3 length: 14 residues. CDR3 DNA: TGTGCCAGCAGTTTCGAGGGGGCCCGAAACACCATATATTTT. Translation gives CASSFEGARNTIYF.

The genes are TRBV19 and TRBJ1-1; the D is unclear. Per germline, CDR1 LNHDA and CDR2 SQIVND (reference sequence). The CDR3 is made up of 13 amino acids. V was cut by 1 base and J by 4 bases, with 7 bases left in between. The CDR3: CASSIARGTEAFF. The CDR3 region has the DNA TGTGCCAGTAGTATAGCACGGGGCACTGAAGCTTTCTTT.

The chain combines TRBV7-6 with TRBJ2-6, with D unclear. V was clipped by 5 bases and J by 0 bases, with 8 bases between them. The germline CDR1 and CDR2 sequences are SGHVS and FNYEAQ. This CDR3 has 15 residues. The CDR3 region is CASSQSNSGANVLTF. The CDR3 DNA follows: TGTGCCAGCAGCCAGTCGAACTCTGGGGCCAACGTCCTGACTTTC.

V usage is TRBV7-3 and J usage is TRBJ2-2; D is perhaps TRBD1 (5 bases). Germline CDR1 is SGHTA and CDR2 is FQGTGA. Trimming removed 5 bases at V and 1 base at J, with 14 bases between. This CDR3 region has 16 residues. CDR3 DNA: TGTGCCAGCAGCCCCAGGGCAGGGCTGAACACCGGGGAGCTGTTTTTT. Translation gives CASSPRAGLNTGELFF.

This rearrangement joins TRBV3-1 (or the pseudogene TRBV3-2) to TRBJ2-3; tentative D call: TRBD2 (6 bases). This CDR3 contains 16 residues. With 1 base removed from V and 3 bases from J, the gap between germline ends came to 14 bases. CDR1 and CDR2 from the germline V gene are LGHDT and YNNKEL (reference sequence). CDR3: CASSQGVGGLTDTQYF. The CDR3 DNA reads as TGTGCCAGCAGCCAAGGCGTGGGGGGACTTACAGATACGCAGTATTTT.

The CDR3 DNA sequence: TGTGCCACCAGCAGAGATTTTTCAGGGTATCAAGAGACCCAGTACTTC. The encoded protein is CATSRDFSGYQETQYF. The V gene is TRBV15, the J gene TRBJ2-5; a possible D gene is TRBD1 (5 bases). Trimming cost V 0 bases and J 2 bases, with 13 bases left between them. The CDR3 totals 16 residues. Germline CDR1 is LNHNV and CDR2 is YYDKDF (reference sequence).

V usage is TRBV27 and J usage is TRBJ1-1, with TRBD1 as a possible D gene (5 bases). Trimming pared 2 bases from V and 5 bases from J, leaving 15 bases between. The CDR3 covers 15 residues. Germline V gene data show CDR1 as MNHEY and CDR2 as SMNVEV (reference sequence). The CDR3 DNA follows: TGTGCCAGCAGTTTAGAGGCTGGGGGGGAAACTGAAGCTTTCTTT. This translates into CASSLEAGGETEAFF.

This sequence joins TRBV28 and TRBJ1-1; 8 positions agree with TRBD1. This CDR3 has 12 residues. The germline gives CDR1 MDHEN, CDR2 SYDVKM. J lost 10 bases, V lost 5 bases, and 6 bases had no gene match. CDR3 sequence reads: CASSVTGEVAFF. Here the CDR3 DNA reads TGTGCCAGCAGTGTGACAGGGGAGGTAGCTTTCTTT.

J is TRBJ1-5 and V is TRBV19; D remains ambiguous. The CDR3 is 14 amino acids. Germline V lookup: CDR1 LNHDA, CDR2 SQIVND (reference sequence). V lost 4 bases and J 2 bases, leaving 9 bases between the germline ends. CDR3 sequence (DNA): TGTGCCAGTAGTACAGGCTCGCGCAATCAGCCCCAGCATTTT. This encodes CASSTGSRNQPQHF.

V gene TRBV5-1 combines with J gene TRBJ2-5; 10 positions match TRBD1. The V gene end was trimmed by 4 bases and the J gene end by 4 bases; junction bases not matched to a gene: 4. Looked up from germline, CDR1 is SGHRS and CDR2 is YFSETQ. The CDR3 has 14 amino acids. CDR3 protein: CASSQGQGGETQYF. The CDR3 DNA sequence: TGCGCCAGCAGCCAAGGACAGGGGGGAGAGACCCAGTACTTC.

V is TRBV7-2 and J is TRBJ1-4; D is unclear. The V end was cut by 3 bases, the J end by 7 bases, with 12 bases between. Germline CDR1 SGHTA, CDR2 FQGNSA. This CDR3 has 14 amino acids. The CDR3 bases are TGTGCCAGCAGCTTTGTCGGAGGGAGTGAAAAACTGTTTTTT. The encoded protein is CASSFVGGSEKLFF.

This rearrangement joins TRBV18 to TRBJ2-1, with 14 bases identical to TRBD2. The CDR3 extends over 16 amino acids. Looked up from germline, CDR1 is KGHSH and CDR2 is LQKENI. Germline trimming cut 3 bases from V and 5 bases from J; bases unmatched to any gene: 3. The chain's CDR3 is CASSPRTSGGNNEQFF. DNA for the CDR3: TGTGCCAGCTCACCGAGGACTAGCGGGGGGAACAATGAGCAGTTCTTC.

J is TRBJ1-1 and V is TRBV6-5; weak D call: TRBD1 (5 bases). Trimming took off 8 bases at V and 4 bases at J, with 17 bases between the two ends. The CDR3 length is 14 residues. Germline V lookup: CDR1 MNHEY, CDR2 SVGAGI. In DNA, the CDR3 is TGTGCCAGCCAAAACGGACAAGGCTCCACTGAAGCTTTCTTT. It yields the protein CASQNGQGSTEAFF.

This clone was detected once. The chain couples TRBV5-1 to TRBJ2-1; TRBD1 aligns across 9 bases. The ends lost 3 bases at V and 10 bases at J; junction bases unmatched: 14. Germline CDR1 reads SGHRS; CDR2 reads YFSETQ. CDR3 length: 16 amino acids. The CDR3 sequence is CASSSDGGTGLGEQFF. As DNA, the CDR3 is TGCGCCAGCAGCTCGGATGGGGGGACAGGGTTAGGGGAGCAGTTCTTC.

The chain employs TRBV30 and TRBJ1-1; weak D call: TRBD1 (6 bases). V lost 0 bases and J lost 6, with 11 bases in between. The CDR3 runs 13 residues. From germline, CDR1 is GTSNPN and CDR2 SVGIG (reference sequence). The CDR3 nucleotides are TGTGCCTGGAGTGTCAGGGGTAGCTCTGAAGCTTTCTTT. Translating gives CAWSVRGSSEAFF.

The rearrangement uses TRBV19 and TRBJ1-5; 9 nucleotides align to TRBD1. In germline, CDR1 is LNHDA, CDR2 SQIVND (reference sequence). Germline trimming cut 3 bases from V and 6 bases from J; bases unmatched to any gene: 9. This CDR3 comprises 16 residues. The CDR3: CASSIFSGQGSQPQHF. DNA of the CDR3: TGTGCCAGTAGTATTTTTTCGGGACAGGGAAGTCAGCCCCAGCATTTT.

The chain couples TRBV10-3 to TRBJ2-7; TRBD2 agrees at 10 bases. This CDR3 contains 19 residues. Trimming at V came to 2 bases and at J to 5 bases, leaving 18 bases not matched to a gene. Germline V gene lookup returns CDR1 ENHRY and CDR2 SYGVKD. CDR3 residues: CAISENGLAGVRDLDEQYF. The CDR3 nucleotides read TGTGCCATCAGTGAGAATGGGCTAGCGGGAGTGAGGGACCTGGACGAGCAGTACTTC.